This entry lists 8 T cell receptor beta chains sequenced from one sample in a study of blood T cell repertoires in COVID-19. Here immunoSEQ multiplex PCR was the method, and the copy in TCRdb shows in-frame clones only, minus some. The sample holds some 170,000 clones, 75% to 85% seen once. Sequencing used PBMCs or T cells enriched from blood (not recorded which). These receptors were collected from a man aged 40-55 years who had recovered from COVID-19.

This clone was counted once. The rearrangement links TRBV5-1 to TRBJ2-1; 9 positions match TRBD1. This CDR3 has 14 residues. Trimming cost V 4 bases and J 5 bases; bases outside gene matches: 4. Germline CDR1 is SGHRS and CDR2 is YFSETQ. DNA for the CDR3: TGCGCCAGCAGCCCCCGGGACAGGGACAATGAGCAGTTCTTC. The encoded protein is CASSPRDRDNEQFF. Together with reference TRBV5-1 and TRBJ2-1, the CDR3 gives the full variable domain: KAGVTQTPRYLIKTRGQQVTLSCSPISGHRSVSWYQQTPGQGLQFLFEYFSETQRNKGNFPGRFSGRQFSNSRSEMNVSTLELGDSALYLCASSPRDRDNEQFFGPGTRLTVL.

The V call is TRBV10-1, the J call TRBJ2-4, with a weak D call TRBD1 (6 bases). The V end lost 6 bases, the J end lost 5 bases, and 14 bases lay between the germline ends. This CDR3 is built from 14 residues. Per the germline V gene, CDR1 is WNHNN and CDR2 is SYGVQD (reference sequence). The CDR3 nucleotides are TGCGCCAGCAGGGAACAGGGTATCGAAAACATTCAGTACTTC. This codes for CASREQGIENIQYF.

The chain joins TRBV5-1 to TRBJ2-5, with D perhaps matching TRBD2 (6 bases). With 4 bases removed from V and 5 bases from J, the gap between germline ends came to 12 bases. Germline V gives CDR1 SGHRS, CDR2 YFSETQ. CDR3 length: 13 residues. The CDR3 DNA reads TGCGCCAGCAGCGGGAGCGGGTTTGAGACCCAGTACTTC. This gives the protein CASSGSGFETQYF. Full variable domain (missing parts from reference TRBV5-1 and TRBJ2-5): KAGVTQTPRYLIKTRGQQVTLSCSPISGHRSVSWYQQTPGQGLQFLFEYFSETQRNKGNFPGRFSGRQFSNSRSEMNVSTLELGDSALYLCASSGSGFETQYFGPGTRLLVL.

This rearrangement joins TRBV12-3 or TRBV12-4 to TRBJ1-1; D perhaps matches TRBD1 (5 bases). The CDR3 extends over 13 amino acids. Trimming removed 3 bases at V and 5 bases at J, with 10 bases between. The CDR3 DNA sequence: TGTGCCAGCAGTTTCCCAGGGCGGACTGAAGCTTTCTTT. Its protein product is CASSFPGRTEAFF.

The rearrangement joins TRBV5-8 to TRBJ1-1; unclear D gene. Germline assignment: CDR1 SGHTS and CDR2 YDEGEE. Trimming shortened V by 1 base and J by 1 base, and 11 bases separated the two germline ends. This CDR3 comprises 15 residues. The chain's CDR3 is CASSLLQMKNTEAFF. DNA for the CDR3: TGTGCCAGCAGCTTGCTACAGATGAAGAACACTGAAGCTTTCTTT.

The chain links TRBV19 to TRBJ1-1, with unresolved D. Germline lookup yields CDR1 LNHDA and CDR2 SQIVND (reference sequence). The CDR3 extends over 14 amino acids. V lost 4 bases and J lost 6, with 15 bases in between. The CDR3 sequence: CASSTPGRAPEAFF. In DNA, the CDR3 is TGTGCCAGTAGTACCCCCGGTCGAGCCCCTGAAGCTTTCTTT. Using reference TRBV19 and TRBJ1-1 for the parts outside the CDR3, the full variable domain is DGGITQSPKYLFRKEGQNVTLSCEQNLNHDAMYWYRQDPGQGLRLIYYSQIVNDFQKGDIAEGYSVSREKKESFPLTVTSAQKNPTAFYLCASSTPGRAPEAFFGQGTRLTVV.

The V call is TRBV5-5, the J call TRBJ1-4; D unresolved. V dropped 6 bases and J dropped 0 bases, with 12 bases sitting between them. The germline V gene has CDR1 SGHKS and CDR2 YYEKEE (reference sequence). The CDR3 is 15 residues long. CDR3 amino acids: CASMVSGATNEKLFF. The CDR3 bases are TGTGCCAGCATGGTTAGTGGTGCAACTAATGAAAAACTGTTTTTT.

This clone was seen once. The rearrangement links TRBV3-1 (or the pseudogene TRBV3-2) to TRBJ2-1, with 7 bases identical to TRBD1. The trim removed 0 bases at V and 3 bases at J, leaving 5 bases unmatched. Germline CDR1 LGHDT, CDR2 YNNKEL (reference sequence). The CDR3 totals 16 residues. The CDR3 loop is CASSQESGQFYNEQFF. CDR3 nucleotide sequence: TGTGCCAGCAGCCAAGAATCGGGACAGTTCTACAATGAGCAGTTCTTC.